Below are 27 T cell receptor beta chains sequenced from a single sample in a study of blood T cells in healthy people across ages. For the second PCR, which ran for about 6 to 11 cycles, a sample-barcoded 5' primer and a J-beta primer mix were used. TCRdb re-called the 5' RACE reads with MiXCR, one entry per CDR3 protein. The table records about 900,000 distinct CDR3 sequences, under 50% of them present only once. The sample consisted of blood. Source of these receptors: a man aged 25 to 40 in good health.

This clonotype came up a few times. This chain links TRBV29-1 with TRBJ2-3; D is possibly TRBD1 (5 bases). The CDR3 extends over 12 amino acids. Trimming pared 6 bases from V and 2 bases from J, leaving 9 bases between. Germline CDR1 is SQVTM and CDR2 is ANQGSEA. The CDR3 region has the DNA TGCAGCGTAGGGGAACTCACAGATACGCAGTATTTT. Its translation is CSVGELTDTQYF.

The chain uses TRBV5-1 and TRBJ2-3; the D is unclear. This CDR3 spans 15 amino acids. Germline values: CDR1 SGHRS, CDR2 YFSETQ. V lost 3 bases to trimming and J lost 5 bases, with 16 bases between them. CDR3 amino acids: CASSSAWRAQDTQYF. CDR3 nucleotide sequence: TGCGCCAGCAGCTCCGCCTGGCGAGCACAAGATACGCAGTATTTT.

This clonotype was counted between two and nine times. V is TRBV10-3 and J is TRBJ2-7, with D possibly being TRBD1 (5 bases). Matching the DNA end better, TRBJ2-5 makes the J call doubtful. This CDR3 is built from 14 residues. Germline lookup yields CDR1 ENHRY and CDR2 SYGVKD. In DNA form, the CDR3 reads TGTGCCATCAGTGAGGTCCAGGGAAGGGAGACCCAGTACTTC. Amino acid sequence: CAISEVQGRETQYF.

In DNA form, the CDR3 reads TGTGCCAGCAGTCCCCACCCCCGACTAGCGGACGGGGACAATGAGCAGTTCTTC. This sequence encodes CASSPHPRLADGDNEQFF. V usage is TRBV6-1 and J usage is TRBJ2-1, with 9 bases aligning to TRBD2. The CDR3 is 18 residues long. The J segment lost 5 bases and the V segment lost 5 bases, leaving 16 bases of the junction unmatched. Per germline, CDR1 MNHNS and CDR2 SASEGT.

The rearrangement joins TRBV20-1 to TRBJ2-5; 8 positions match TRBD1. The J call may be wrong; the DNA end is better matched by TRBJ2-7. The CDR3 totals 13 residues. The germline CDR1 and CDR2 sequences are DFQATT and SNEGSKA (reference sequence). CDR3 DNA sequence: TGCAGTGCCCCTACCCCCAGGGGGCACGAGCAGTACTTC. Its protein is CSAPTPRGHEQYF.

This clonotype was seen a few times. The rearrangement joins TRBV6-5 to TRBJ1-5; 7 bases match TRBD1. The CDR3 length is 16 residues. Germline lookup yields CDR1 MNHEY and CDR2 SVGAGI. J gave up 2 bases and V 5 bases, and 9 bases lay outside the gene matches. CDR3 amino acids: CASSPYEGAGNQPQHF. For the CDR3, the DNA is TGTGCCAGCAGTCCCTACGAGGGGGCGGGCAATCAGCCCCAGCATTTT.

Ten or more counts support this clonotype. The CDR3 nucleotides are TGCGCCAGCACTACAGGAGAGACCCAGTACTTC. Translating gives CASTTGETQYF. The chain recombines TRBV5-1 with TRBJ2-5; a possible D gene is TRBD1 (5 bases). CDR1 is SGHRS, CDR2 YFSETQ, per germline. The V end was cut by 6 bases, the J end by 4 bases, with 7 bases between. The CDR3 has 11 residues.

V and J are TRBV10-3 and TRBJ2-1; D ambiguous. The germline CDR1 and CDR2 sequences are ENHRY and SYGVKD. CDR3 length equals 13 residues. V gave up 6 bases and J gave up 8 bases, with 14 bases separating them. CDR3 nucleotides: TGTGCCATCAGCCCCACTCCAGCCGATGAGCAGTTCTTC. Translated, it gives CAISPTPADEQFF.

CDR3 nucleotide sequence: TGTGCCAGCAGTCCCTGGACAGCTAACTATGGCTACACCTTC. Protein sequence: CASSPWTANYGYTF. The genes are TRBV12-3 or TRBV12-4 and TRBJ1-2, with D possibly being TRBD1 (6 bases). The CDR3 consists of 14 residues. With 5 bases removed from V and 0 bases from J, the gap between germline ends came to 10 bases.

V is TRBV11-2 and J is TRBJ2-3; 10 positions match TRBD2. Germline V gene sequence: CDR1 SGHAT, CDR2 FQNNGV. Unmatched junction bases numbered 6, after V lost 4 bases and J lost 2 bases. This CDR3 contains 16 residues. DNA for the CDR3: TGTGCCAGCAGCTCGCTAGCGGGGGCTCTCACAGATACGCAGTATTTT. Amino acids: CASSSLAGALTDTQYF.

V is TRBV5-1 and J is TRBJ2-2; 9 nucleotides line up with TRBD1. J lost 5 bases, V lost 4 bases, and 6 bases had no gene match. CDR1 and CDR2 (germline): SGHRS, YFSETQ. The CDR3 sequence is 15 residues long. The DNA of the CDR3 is TGCGCCAGCAGCATAGGACAGGGGCGGACCGGGGAGCTGTTTTTT. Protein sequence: CASSIGQGRTGELFF.

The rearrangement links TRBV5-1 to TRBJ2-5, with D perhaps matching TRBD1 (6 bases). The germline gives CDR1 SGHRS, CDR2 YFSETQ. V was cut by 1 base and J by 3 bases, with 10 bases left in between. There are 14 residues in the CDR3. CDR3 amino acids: CASSLQGDKETQYF. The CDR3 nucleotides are TGCGCCAGCAGCTTGCAAGGGGACAAAGAGACCCAGTACTTC.

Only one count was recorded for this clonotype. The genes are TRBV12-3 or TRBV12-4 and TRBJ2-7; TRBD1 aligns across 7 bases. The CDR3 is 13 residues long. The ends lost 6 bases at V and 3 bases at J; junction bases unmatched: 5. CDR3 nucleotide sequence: TGTGCCAGCAGAACAGGGGCCCGCTACGAGCAGTACTTC. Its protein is CASRTGARYEQYF.

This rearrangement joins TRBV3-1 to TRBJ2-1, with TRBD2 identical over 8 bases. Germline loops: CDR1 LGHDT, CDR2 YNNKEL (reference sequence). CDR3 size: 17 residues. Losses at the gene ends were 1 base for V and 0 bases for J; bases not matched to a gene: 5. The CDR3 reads CASSQGRGAYSYNEQFF. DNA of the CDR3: TGTGCCAGCAGCCAAGGGCGGGGGGCCTACTCCTACAATGAGCAGTTCTTC.

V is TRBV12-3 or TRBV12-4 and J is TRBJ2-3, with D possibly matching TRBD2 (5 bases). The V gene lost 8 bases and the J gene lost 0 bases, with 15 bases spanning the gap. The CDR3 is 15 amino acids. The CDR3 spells CASRKVSASTDTQYF. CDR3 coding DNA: TGTGCCAGCCGGAAAGTTAGCGCTAGCACAGATACGCAGTATTTT.

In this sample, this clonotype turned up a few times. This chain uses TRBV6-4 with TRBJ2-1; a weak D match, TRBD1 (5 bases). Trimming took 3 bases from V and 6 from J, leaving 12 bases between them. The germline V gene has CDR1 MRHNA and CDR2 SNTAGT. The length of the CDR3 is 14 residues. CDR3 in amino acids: CASSEAGSVNEQFF. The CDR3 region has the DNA TGTGCCAGCAGTGAGGCAGGGTCGGTCAATGAGCAGTTCTTC.

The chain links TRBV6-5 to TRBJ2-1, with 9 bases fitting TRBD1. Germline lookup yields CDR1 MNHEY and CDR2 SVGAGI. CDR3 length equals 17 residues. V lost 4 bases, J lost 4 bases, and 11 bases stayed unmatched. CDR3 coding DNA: TGTGCCAGCAGTTCCTCCTTGAGCGGACAGGGGTACAATGAGCAGTTCTTC. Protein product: CASSSSLSGQGYNEQFF.

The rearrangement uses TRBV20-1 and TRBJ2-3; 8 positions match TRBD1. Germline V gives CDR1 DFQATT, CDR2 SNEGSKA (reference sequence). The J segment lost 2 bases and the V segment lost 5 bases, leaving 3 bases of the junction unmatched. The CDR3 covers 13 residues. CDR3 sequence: CSAWTGFTDTQYF. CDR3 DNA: TGCAGTGCTTGGACAGGGTTCACAGATACGCAGTATTTT.

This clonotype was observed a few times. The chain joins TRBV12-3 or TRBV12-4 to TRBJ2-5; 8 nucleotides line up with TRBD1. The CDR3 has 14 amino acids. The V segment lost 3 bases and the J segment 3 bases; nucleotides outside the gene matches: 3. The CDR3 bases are TGTGCCAGCAGTTTCGCAGGGGGCGAAGAGACCCAGTACTTC. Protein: CASSFAGGEETQYF.

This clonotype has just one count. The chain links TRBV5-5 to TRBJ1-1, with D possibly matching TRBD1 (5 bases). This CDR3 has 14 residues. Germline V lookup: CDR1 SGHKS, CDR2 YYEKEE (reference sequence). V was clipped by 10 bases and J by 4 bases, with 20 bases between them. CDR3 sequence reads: CAGTRASGGTEAFF. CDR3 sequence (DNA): TGTGCCGGCACCCGGGCCAGTGGGGGCACTGAAGCTTTCTTT.

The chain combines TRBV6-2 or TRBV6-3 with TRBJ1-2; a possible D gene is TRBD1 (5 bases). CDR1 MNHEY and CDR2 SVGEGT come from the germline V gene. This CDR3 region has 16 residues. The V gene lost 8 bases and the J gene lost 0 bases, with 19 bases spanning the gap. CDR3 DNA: TGTGCCAGCCGCGCGGGGCCCGAAGCAGCTAACTATGGCTACACCTTC. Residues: CASRAGPEAANYGYTF.

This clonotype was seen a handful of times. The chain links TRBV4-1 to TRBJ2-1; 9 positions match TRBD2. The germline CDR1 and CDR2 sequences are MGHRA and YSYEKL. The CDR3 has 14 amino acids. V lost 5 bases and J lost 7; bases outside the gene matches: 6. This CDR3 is CASSKRGADNEQFF. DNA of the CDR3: TGCGCCAGCAGCAAGCGGGGGGCAGATAATGAGCAGTTCTTC.

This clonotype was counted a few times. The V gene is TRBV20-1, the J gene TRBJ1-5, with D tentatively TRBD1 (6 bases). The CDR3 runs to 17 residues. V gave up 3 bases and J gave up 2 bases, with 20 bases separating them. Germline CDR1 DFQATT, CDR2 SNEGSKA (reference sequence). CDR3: CSASLQGYRDGNQPQHF. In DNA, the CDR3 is TGCAGTGCTAGTCTACAGGGATACCGGGACGGCAATCAGCCCCAGCATTTT.

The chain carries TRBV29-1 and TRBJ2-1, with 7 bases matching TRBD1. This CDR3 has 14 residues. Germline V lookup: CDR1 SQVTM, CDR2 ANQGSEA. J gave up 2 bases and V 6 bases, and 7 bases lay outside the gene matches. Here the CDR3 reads CSVDRDRTYNEQFF. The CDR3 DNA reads TGCAGCGTGGACCGGGACAGAACCTACAATGAGCAGTTCTTC.

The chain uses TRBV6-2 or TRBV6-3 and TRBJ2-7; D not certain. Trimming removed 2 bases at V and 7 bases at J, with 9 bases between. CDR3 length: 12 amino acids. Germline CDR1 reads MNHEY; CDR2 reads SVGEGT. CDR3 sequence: CASSYVGPEQYF. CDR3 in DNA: TGTGCCAGCAGTTACGTAGGGCCTGAGCAGTACTTC.

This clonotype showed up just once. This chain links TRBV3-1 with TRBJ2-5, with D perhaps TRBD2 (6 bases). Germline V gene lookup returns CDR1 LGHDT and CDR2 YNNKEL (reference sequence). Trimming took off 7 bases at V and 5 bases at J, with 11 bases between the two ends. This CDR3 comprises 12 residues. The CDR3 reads CASKEGWETQYF. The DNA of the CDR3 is TGTGCCAGCAAGGAGGGTTGGGAGACCCAGTACTTC.

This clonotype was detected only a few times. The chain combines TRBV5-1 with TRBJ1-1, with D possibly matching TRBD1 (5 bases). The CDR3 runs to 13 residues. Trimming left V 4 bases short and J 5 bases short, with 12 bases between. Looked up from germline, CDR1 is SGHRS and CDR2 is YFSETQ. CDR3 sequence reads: CASSILEGTEAFF. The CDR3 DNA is TGCGCCAGCAGCATACTGGAGGGGACTGAAGCTTTCTTT.